What follows are 26 T cell receptor beta chains derived from one specimen sequenced in a study of T cell repertoires in cytomegalovirus infection (dated by TCRdb to the late 2010s). The sequencer was an Illumina HiSeq 1500. TCRdb cleaned the public reads at Q25 with fastp, built clones with MiXCR and kept in-frame beta chains. Under each unique CDR3 protein, matching rows form one entry showing the most common genes and DNA. Counted in this sample were over 250,000 distinct CDR3 sequences; about 20% of them appeared once. Approximately 19% of the sample lies in the top ten. Their antigens remain unidentified. This specimen's treatment or condition label, interpreted: in vitro stimulation with specific CMV peptide epitopes to enrich CMV-specific T cells. The sequencing used cultured PBMCs, collected from culture after CMV antigen stimulation. The receptors stem from a human donor in good health (CMV status not recorded). Some clones in this sample may be carry-over from other donors' samples.

The chain joins TRBV12-3 or TRBV12-4 to TRBJ2-3; D unresolved. The CDR3 loop spans 14 amino acids. The V gene lost 8 bases and the J gene lost 0 bases, with 12 bases spanning the gap. In DNA form, the CDR3 reads TGTGCCAGCGCCAAGGGCGGAAGCACAGATACGCAGTATTTT. Translated, it gives CASAKGGSTDTQYF.

The genes are TRBV20-1 and TRBJ2-5; D unclear. Trimming took 6 bases from V and 5 from J, leaving 13 bases between them. The CDR3 length is 12 residues. CDR1 is DFQATT and CDR2 is SNEGSKA in the germline V gene (reference sequence). CDR3 residues: CSALGVGETQYF. DNA of the CDR3: TGCAGTGCCCTTGGGGTCGGTGAGACCCAGTACTTC.

This clonotype has just a few counts. This chain uses TRBV9 with TRBJ2-5; D perhaps matches TRBD1 (6 bases). The CDR3 is 13 residues long. Germline values: CDR1 SGDLS, CDR2 YYNGEE. Trimming removed 4 bases at V and 5 bases at J, with 12 bases between. The CDR3 region is CASSLQGYETQYF. As DNA, the CDR3 is TGTGCCAGCAGCTTACAGGGTTACGAGACCCAGTACTTC.

This clonotype was observed many times. The rearrangement uses TRBV7-2 and TRBJ2-5, with a weak D call TRBD1 (5 bases). The CDR3 is 14 residues long. Germline lookup yields CDR1 SGHTA and CDR2 FQGNSA. V lost 3 bases, J lost 2 bases, and 10 bases lay in between. CDR3 sequence (DNA): TGTGCCAGCAGCTTGAGGACATCTCAAGAGACCCAGTACTTC. It translates to CASSLRTSQETQYF.

V usage is TRBV29-1 and J usage is TRBJ1-2; no clear D. The CDR3 consists of 12 residues. The germline CDR1 and CDR2 sequences are SQVTM and ANQGSEA. CDR3 region: CSTESGLGGYTF. CDR3 bases: TGCTCCACGGAATCGGGCCTTGGGGGCTACACCTTC.

This clonotype has a handful of counts. The chain is built from TRBV7-2 and TRBJ2-1; the match to TRBD1 covers 7 bases. The ends lost 5 bases at V and 5 bases at J; junction bases unmatched: 6. This CDR3 is 14 amino acids long. In germline, CDR1 is SGHTA, CDR2 FQGNSA. CDR3 protein: CASSPRTGNNEQFF. The CDR3 DNA reads as TGTGCCAGCAGCCCCCGGACAGGTAACAATGAGCAGTTCTTC.

This clonotype has at least ten counts. The chain has TRBV7-2 and TRBJ2-3; 13 bases map to TRBD2. J lost 6 bases, V lost 2 bases, and 8 bases had no gene match. The CDR3 is made up of 17 amino acids. Germline loops: CDR1 SGHTA, CDR2 FQGNSA. The CDR3 DNA sequence: TGTGCCAGCAGCTTAAAACTAGCGGGAGGGAGCGGGGATACGCAGTATTTT. Protein sequence: CASSLKLAGGSGDTQYF.

This clonotype has ten or more counts. The rearrangement joins TRBV6-9 to TRBJ2-3, with 9 nucleotides matching TRBD1. The CDR3 extends over 17 amino acids. Per the germline V gene, CDR1 is MNHGY and CDR2 is SVAAGI. Trimming at V came to 3 bases and at J to 4 bases, leaving 11 bases not matched to a gene. The CDR3 protein is CASSYTGRQGEADTQYF. CDR3 nucleotide sequence: TGTGCCAGCAGTTACACCGGTCGACAGGGGGAGGCAGATACGCAGTATTTT.

There are a few counts of this clonotype. The chain is built from TRBV7-9 and TRBJ2-1; the D is unclear. The ends were cut back, 2 bases at V and 6 bases at J, with 14 bases in the middle. The CDR3 has 15 residues. The germline gives CDR1 SEHNR, CDR2 FQNEAQ (reference sequence). The CDR3 reads CASSLRRVGSNEQFF. CDR3 coding DNA: TGTGCCAGCAGCTTAAGACGGGTGGGATCCAATGAGCAGTTCTTC.

V is TRBV7-9 and J is TRBJ2-5; tentative D call: TRBD2 (7 bases). Germline V gene sequence: CDR1 SEHNR, CDR2 FQNEAQ (reference sequence). Trimming took 1 base from V and 5 from J, leaving 14 bases between them. The CDR3 loop spans 15 amino acids. DNA of the CDR3: TGTGCCAGCAGCTTAGGTGCGTCGGGGGGCGAGACCCAGTACTTC. Translation: CASSLGASGGETQYF.

This clonotype was seen repeatedly, ten times or more. V usage is TRBV19 and J usage is TRBJ2-2; D possibly uses TRBD1 or TRBD2 (5 bases each). Trimming shortened V by 7 bases and J by 1 base, and 10 bases separated the two germline ends. The germline gives CDR1 LNHDA, CDR2 SQIVND (reference sequence). The CDR3 has 14 residues. CDR3 nucleotide sequence: TGTGCCAGTAAACGGGACGTGAACACCGGGGAGCTGTTTTTT. Its protein product is CASKRDVNTGELFF. The variable domain in full, completed from reference TRBV19 and TRBJ2-2, reads DGGITQSPKYLFRKEGQNVTLSCEQNLNHDAMYWYRQDPGQGLRLIYYSQIVNDFQKGDIAEGYSVSREKKESFPLTVTSAQKNPTAFYLCASKRDVNTGELFFGEGSRLTVL.

The table lists this clonotype with a few counts. The J gene is TRBJ1-1, the V gene TRBV9, with D unclear. The CDR3 runs to 13 residues. The germline V and J ends were trimmed by 4 bases and 4 bases, with 11 bases remaining between them. Looked up from germline, CDR1 is SGDLS and CDR2 is YYNGEE. The DNA of the CDR3 is TGTGCCAGCAGCTCCCGACTCCTCACTGAAGCTTTCTTT. Translation gives CASSSRLLTEAFF.

This chain links TRBV4-3 with TRBJ2-3; 10 positions match TRBD2. The trim removed 0 bases at V and 0 bases at J, leaving 6 bases unmatched. Germline assignment: CDR1 LGHNA and CDR2 YSLEER. The CDR3 contains 18 residues. The CDR3 DNA reads TGCGCCAGCAGCCAAGATCCCCCGGGACTAGCGAGCACAGATACGCAGTATTTT. As protein: CASSQDPPGLASTDTQYF.

Ten or more counts support this clonotype. The chain joins TRBV6-2 or TRBV6-3 to TRBJ2-7; TRBD1 or TRBD2 may be the D gene (5 bases each). The CDR3 consists of 13 residues. With 4 bases removed from V and 0 bases from J, the gap between germline ends came to 7 bases. Per the germline V gene, CDR1 is MNHEY and CDR2 is SVGEGT. For the CDR3, the DNA is TGTGCCAGCAGTTTGGGACGCTCCTACGAGCAGTACGTC. Amino acid sequence: CASSLGRSYEQYV.

This clonotype was found many times. V is TRBV7-8 and J is TRBJ1-1; no reliable D call. The germline V gene has CDR1 SGHVS and CDR2 FQNEAQ. The length of the CDR3 is 14 residues. Trimming left V 5 bases short and J 1 base short, with 11 bases between. The DNA for the CDR3 is TGTGCCAGCAGCAAAGGTGGAGGGAACACTGAAGCTTTCTTT. Translation: CASSKGGGNTEAFF.

The sample holds a few counts of this clonotype. The chain links TRBV5-4 to TRBJ2-7, with D possibly TRBD1 on 6 matching bases. The length of the CDR3 is 14 residues. The germline CDR1 and CDR2 sequences are SGHNT and YYREEE (reference sequence). Trimming took off 4 bases at V and 4 bases at J, with 15 bases between the two ends. Written as DNA, the CDR3 is TGTGCCAGCAGCCCCGGAAACAGGGTTTACGAGCAGTACTTC. Amino acid sequence: CASSPGNRVYEQYF.

Ten or more counts support this clonotype. This chain links TRBV7-2 with TRBJ2-7, with no clear D. Germline V lookup: CDR1 SGHTA, CDR2 FQGNSA. V dropped 1 base and J dropped 4 bases, with 11 bases sitting between them. CDR3 length: 14 residues. The CDR3 DNA reads as TGTGCCAGCAGCTTAGGAGAGCTGGTTTACGAGCAGTACTTC. Amino acids: CASSLGELVYEQYF.

The chain has TRBV25-1 and TRBJ2-2; D unclear. The germline V gene encodes CDR1 MGHDK and CDR2 SYGVNS. This CDR3 comprises 13 residues. Trimming removed 8 bases at V and 1 base at J, with 8 bases between. For the CDR3, the DNA is TGTGCCAGCGCCCCCCGGAACACCGGGGAGCTGTTTTTT. Translated, it gives CASAPRNTGELFF.

In this sample, this clonotype turned up a few times. The chain is built from TRBV6-1 and TRBJ2-1; 16 bases line up with TRBD2. Per germline, CDR1 MNHNS and CDR2 SASEGT. The CDR3 runs to 16 residues. Unmatched junction bases numbered 1, after V lost 6 bases and J lost 2 bases. The CDR3 nucleotides are TGTGCCAGCAGGGGGACTAGCGGGAGGGCCTACAATGAGCAGTTCTTC. It encodes CASRGTSGRAYNEQFF.

This clonotype was seen ten or more times. The rearrangement links TRBV7-2 to TRBJ2-3; TRBD1 matches 7 bases. The CDR3 is 14 residues long. V was clipped by 5 bases and J by 3 bases; unmatched bases: 5. CDR1 SGHTA and CDR2 FQGNSA come from the germline V gene. The CDR3: CASSVRQGTDTQYF. The CDR3 DNA follows: TGTGCCAGCAGCGTTCGACAGGGAACAGATACGCAGTATTTT. The whole variable domain, remainder taken from reference TRBV7-2 and TRBJ2-3, is GAGVSQSPSNKVTEKGKDVELRCDPISGHTALYWYRQSLGQGLEFLIYFQGNSAPDKSGLPSDRFSAERTGGSVSTLTIQRTQQEDSAVYLCASSVRQGTDTQYFGPGTRLTVL.

The V and J genes are TRBV19 and TRBJ1-1; the D is unclear. The length of the CDR3 is 13 residues. Germline V lookup: CDR1 LNHDA, CDR2 SQIVND (reference sequence). V lost 1 base, J lost 8 bases, and 11 bases lay in between. In DNA form, the CDR3 reads TGTGCCAGTAGTATAGTCCGGGGAGTCGAAGCTTTCTTT. It codes for CASSIVRGVEAFF.

The rearrangement joins TRBV6-1 to TRBJ2-2, with TRBD2 identical over 8 bases. CDR3 length: 16 amino acids. The germline V gene has CDR1 MNHNS and CDR2 SASEGT. With 6 bases clipped from V and 6 bases from J, the junction kept 12 bases outside the gene matches. CDR3 sequence reads: CASRELAGIGSGELFF. CDR3 DNA: TGTGCCAGCAGGGAGTTAGCGGGAATCGGATCCGGGGAGCTGTTTTTT.

This clonotype was seen repeatedly, ten times or more. This chain joins TRBV12-3 or TRBV12-4 and TRBJ2-3, with no clear D. V dropped 3 bases and J dropped 5 bases, with 3 bases sitting between them. The CDR3 is 11 residues long. The CDR3 DNA follows: TGTGCCAGCAGTTTTGGAGATACGCAGTATTTT. Protein: CASSFGDTQYF.

This clonotype was observed a few times. In nucleotides, the CDR3 is TGTGCCATCAGTAGACAGGATAACTACGAGCAGTACGTC. It encodes CAISRQDNYEQYV. The genes are TRBV10-3 and TRBJ2-7, with D tentatively TRBD1 (6 bases). Trimming removed 5 bases from V and 3 bases from J, with 11 bases in between. The length of the CDR3 is 13 residues. The germline V gene encodes CDR1 ENHRY and CDR2 SYGVKD.

This clonotype was counted only a few times. The chain has TRBV20-1 and TRBJ1-2, with D perhaps TRBD1 (5 bases). Germline CDR1 is DFQATT and CDR2 is SNEGSKA (reference sequence). Trimming removed 2 bases at V and 0 bases at J, with 10 bases between. The CDR3 length is 14 residues. CDR3 protein: CSARPLTANYGYTF. CDR3 coding DNA: TGCAGTGCTAGACCCCTGACAGCTAACTATGGCTACACCTTC.

This clonotype was observed a few times. The chain is built from TRBV10-3 and TRBJ2-7; D unresolved. Germline V gives CDR1 ENHRY, CDR2 SYGVKD. With 6 bases removed from V and 3 bases from J, the gap between germline ends came to 12 bases. The CDR3 has 13 residues. CDR3 residues: CAIRDPGLYEQYF. CDR3 DNA sequence: TGTGCCATCAGGGACCCGGGCCTCTACGAGCAGTACTTC.